This is a list of T cell receptor beta chains from one sample in a study of T cell changes during pregnancy in multiple sclerosis. Sequencing used immunoSEQ multiplex PCR; TCRdb keeps in-frame clones, though not all of them. The sample shows around 47,000 clones, 90% to 95% of them seen only once. Sequenced here: CD8+ T cells from peripheral blood mononuclear cells, sampled in the first trimester of pregnancy. The receptor set was obtained from a female donor with multiple sclerosis, enrolled in a pregnancy study. Both conserved end residues are part of each CDR3. Each record gives: V gene, clone size, J gene, CDR3 protein. Only part of the rows carry a size: once, few, many, or a class if the clone is expanded.

>TRBV9|NA|TRBJ1-1
CASSDGRNTEAFF
>TRBV9|NA|TRBJ2-2
CASSGMSGELFF
>TRBV29-1|NA|TRBJ1-1
CSVGGGQNTEAFF
>TRBV2|NA|TRBJ1-1
CASSGQGLNTEAFF
>TRBV19|NA|TRBJ2-5
CASSRSGGAGETQYF
>TRBV7-9|NA|TRBJ2-1
CASSLSRGGRNEQFF
>TRBV5-4|NA|TRBJ2-5
CASSFYGGETQYF
>TRBV7-2|NA|TRBJ2-3
CASSLDFYTQYF
>TRBV15|NA|TRBJ2-1
CATSRDKAGVPGEQFF
>TRBV7-9|NA|TRBJ1-1
CAWSSSGQYRTEAFF
>TRBV7-3|NA|TRBJ2-7
CASSLGTGDEQYF
>TRBV6-1|NA|TRBJ2-1
CASSERGSGDYNEQFF
>TRBV7-6|NA|TRBJ2-7
CASSLSAGGGSYEQYF
>TRBV6-1|NA|TRBJ2-7
CASSEGGSPYEQYF
>TRBV13|NA|TRBJ2-3
CASSLAGTGGNTDTQYF
>TRBV27|NA|TRBJ1-4
CASSLQANEKLFF
>TRBV14|NA|TRBJ2-7
CASSHWTAGEQYF
>TRBV9|once|TRBJ2-3
CASSVAGGLTDTQYF
>TRBV4-3|NA|TRBJ1-2
CASSQADRGWDGYTF
>TRBV7-9|NA|TRBJ1-2
CASSIRTYGYTF
>TRBV23-1|NA|TRBJ1-4
CASRTRAEGVEKLFF
>TRBV7-9|NA|TRBJ2-1
CASSPGGGGSYNEQFF
>TRBV28|NA|TRBJ1-2
CASSLGGYYGYTF
>TRBV27|NA|TRBJ2-5
CASAGQGEETQYF
>TRBV7-6|NA|TRBJ2-1
CASSQGVDEQFF
>TRBV10-3|NA|TRBJ1-1
CAIKNLGAGGGDTEAFF
>TRBV5-4|NA|TRBJ2-1
CASRDLSGEQFF
>TRBV6-1|NA|TRBJ1-2
CASSGWDRLTNYGYTF
>TRBV28|NA|TRBJ2-7
CAATGAYEQYF
>TRBV29-1|NA|TRBJ2-5
CSGGRAGGTETQYF
>TRBV7-8|NA|TRBJ1-1
CASSPKVRVNTEAFF
>TRBV5-1|NA|TRBJ1-1
CASSFGIQGAGGNTEAFF
>TRBV9|NA|TRBJ2-7
CASSGLAGDTSYEQYF
>TRBV6-1|NA|TRBJ1-1
CASSEWEENTEAFF